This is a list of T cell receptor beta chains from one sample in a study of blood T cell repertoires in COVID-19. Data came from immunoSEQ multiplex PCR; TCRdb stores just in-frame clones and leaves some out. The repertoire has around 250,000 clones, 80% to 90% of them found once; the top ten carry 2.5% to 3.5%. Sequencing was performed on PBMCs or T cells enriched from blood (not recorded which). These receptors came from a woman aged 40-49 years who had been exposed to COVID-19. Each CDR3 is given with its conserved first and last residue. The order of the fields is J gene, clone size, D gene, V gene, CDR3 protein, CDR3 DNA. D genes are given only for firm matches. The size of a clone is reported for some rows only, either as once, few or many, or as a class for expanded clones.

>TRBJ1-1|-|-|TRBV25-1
CASSDFFVTFF
TGTGCCAGCAGTGACTTTTTCGTAACTTTCTTT
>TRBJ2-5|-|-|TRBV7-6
CASSLNLRETQYF
TGTGCCAGCAGCTTAAACTTAAGAGAGACCCAGTACTTC
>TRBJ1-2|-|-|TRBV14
CASSQDRRGEAGYTF
TGTGCCAGCAGCCAAGATCGACGGGGAGAGGCTGGCTACACCTTC
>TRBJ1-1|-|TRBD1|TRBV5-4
CASESGQGATEAFF
TGTGCCAGCGAGTCGGGGCAGGGGGCGACTGAAGCTTTCTTT
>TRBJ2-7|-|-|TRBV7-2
CASSLVFGDEQYF
TGTGCCAGCAGCTTAGTATTCGGTGATGAGCAGTACTTC
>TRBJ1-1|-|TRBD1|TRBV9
CASSAGGWNTEAFF
TGTGCCAGCAGCGCAGGGGGCTGGAACACTGAAGCTTTCTTT
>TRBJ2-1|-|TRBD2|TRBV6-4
CASSEAGGPDEQFF
TGTGCCAGCAGTGAGGCGGGAGGGCCGGATGAGCAGTTCTTC
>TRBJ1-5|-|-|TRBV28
CASRPGVNQPQHF
TGTGCCAGCAGGCCAGGGGTCAATCAGCCCCAGCATTTT
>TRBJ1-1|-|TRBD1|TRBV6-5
CASSLDRVKAFF
TGTGCCAGCAGTCTCGACAGGGTGAAAGCTTTCTTT
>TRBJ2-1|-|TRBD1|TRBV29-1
CSAGGQANEQFF
TGCAGCGCCGGAGGACAGGCTAATGAGCAGTTCTTC
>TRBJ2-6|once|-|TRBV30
CAWRGGLFSGANVLTF
TGTGCCTGGAGGGGGGGACTGTTCTCTGGGGCCAACGTCCTGACTTTC
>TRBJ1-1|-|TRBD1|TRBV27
CASSKDRGGSGNTEAFF
TGTGCCAGCAGTAAAGACAGGGGAGGTAGCGGGAACACTGAAGCTTTCTTT
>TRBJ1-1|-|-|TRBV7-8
CASSPQDKNYEAFF
TGTGCCAGCAGCCCCCAGGACAAAAACTACGAAGCTTTCTTT
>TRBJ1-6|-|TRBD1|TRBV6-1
CASSEGQGGAPLHF
TGTGCCAGCAGTGAGGGACAGGGAGGAGCACCCCTCCACTTT
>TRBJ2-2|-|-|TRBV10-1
CASSEHGELFF
TGCGCCAGCAGTGAACACGGGGAGCTGTTTTTT
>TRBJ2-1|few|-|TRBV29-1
CSVEDFNEQFF
TGCAGCGTCGAGGACTTCAATGAGCAGTTCTTC
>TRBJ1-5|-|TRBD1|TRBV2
CASNPQGSNQPQHF
TGTGCCAGCAACCCACAGGGGAGCAATCAGCCCCAGCATTTT
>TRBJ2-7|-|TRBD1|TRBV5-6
CASSWGTGPYEQYF
TGTGCCAGCAGCTGGGGGACAGGGCCCTACGAGCAGTACTTC
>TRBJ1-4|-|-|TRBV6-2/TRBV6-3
CASSYSPGTGKLFF
TGTGCCAGCAGTTACTCTCCGGGGACTGGAAAACTGTTTTTT
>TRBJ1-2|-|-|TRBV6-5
CASSYLSGSDGYTF
TGTGCCAGCAGTTACTTATCAGGTTCAGACGGCTACACCTTC
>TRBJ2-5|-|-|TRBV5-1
CASSLSGQNQETQYF
TGCGCCAGCAGCCTCTCCGGACAGAACCAAGAGACCCAGTACTTC
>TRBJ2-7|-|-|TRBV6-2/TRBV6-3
CASSLIRGSRREQYF
TGTGCCAGCAGTCTAATCAGGGGCTCGCGGCGGGAGCAGTACTTC
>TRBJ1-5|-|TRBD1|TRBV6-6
CASSPSTGGRGYQPQHF
TGTGCCAGCAGTCCCTCGACAGGGGGCCGGGGGTATCAGCCCCAGCATTTT
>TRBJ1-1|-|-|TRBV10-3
CAISLGTLNTEAFF
TGTGCCATCAGCCTCGGGACACTTAACACTGAAGCTTTCTTT
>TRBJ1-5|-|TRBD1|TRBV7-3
CASSLRGTGQDQPQHF
TGTGCCAGCAGCTTACGAGGGACAGGGCAAGATCAGCCCCAGCATTTT
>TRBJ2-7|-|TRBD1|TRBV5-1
CASAGTGGHYEQYF
TGCGCCAGCGCCGGTACAGGGGGCCATTACGAGCAGTACTTC
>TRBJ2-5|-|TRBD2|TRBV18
CASSPTSGYQETQYF
TGTGCCAGCTCACCGACTAGCGGATACCAAGAGACCCAGTACTTC
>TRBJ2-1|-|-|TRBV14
CASSQAHEQFF
TGTGCCAGCAGCCAGGCCCATGAGCAGTTCTTC
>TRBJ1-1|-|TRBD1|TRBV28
CASSLSGTGVWGTEAFF
TGTGCCAGCAGTTTGTCAGGGACAGGGGTTTGGGGCACTGAAGCTTTCTTT
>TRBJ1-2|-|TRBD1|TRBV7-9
CASSPGQGNGYTF
TGTGCCAGCAGTCCGGGACAGGGGAATGGCTACACCTTC
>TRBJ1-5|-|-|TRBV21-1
CASSQNRQGALNQPQHF
TGTGCCAGCAGCCAAAATAGACAGGGGGCACTAAATCAGCCCCAGCATTTT
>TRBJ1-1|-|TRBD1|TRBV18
CASSGQGNTEAFF
TGTGCCAGTTCTGGACAGGGGAACACTGAAGCTTTCTTT
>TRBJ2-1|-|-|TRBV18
CASSAQDSLLYNEQFF
TGTGCCAGCTCAGCCCAGGACAGCCTTTTATACAATGAGCAGTTCTTC
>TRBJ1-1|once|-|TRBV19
CASSEVRGAEAFF
TGTGCCAGTAGTGAGGTTAGGGGCGCTGAAGCTTTCTTT
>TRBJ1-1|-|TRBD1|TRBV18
CASSQGQAITEAFF
TGTGCCAGCTCCCAAGGACAGGCCATCACTGAAGCTTTCTTT
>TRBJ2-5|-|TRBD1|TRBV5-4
CASSLGQGVGETQYF
TGTGCCAGCAGCTTGGGACAGGGGGTCGGAGAGACCCAGTACTTC
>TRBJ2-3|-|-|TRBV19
CASTPRLPPSTDTQYF
TGTGCCAGTACCCCTAGGCTGCCACCTAGCACAGATACGCAGTATTTT
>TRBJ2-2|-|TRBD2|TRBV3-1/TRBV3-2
CASSQGTASGVPMHDTGELFF
TGTGCCAGCAGCCAAGGAACGGCTAGCGGGGTCCCTATGCACGACACCGGGGAGCTGTTTTTT
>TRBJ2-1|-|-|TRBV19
CATQTGGQVAGEQFF
TGTGCCACCCAGACGGGGGGACAGGTAGCGGGTGAGCAGTTCTTC
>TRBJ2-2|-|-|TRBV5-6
CASSLAFRNTGELFF
TGTGCCAGCAGCTTGGCATTTAGGAACACCGGGGAGCTGTTTTTT
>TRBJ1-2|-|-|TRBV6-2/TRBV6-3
CASSYSYGNYGYTF
TGTGCCAGCAGTTACTCGTACGGGAACTATGGCTACACCTTC
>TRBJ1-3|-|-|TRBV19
CASRHASGNTIYF
TGTGCCAGTAGACATGCATCTGGAAACACCATATATTTT
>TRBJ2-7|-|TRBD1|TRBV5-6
CASSLVGQVREQYF
TGTGCCAGCAGCTTGGTAGGACAGGTCAGGGAGCAGTACTTC
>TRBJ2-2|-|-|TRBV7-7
CASSLGARSSGELFF
TGTGCTAGCAGCTTGGGGGCCCGTTCGTCCGGGGAGCTGTTTTTT
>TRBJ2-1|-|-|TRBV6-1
CASSDRGEGHNEQFF
TGTGCCAGCAGTGATAGGGGGGAGGGCCACAATGAGCAGTTCTTC
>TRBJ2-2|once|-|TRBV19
CASRRIMNTGELFF
TGTGCCAGTCGGCGGATTATGAACACCGGGGAGCTGTTTTTT
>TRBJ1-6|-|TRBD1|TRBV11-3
CASSLLGGGLNSPLHF
TGTGCCAGCAGCCTACTAGGGGGCGGTCTCAATTCACCCCTCCACTTT
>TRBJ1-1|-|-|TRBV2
CASSQLAAFF
TGTGCCAGTTCACAGTTGGCAGCTTTCTTT
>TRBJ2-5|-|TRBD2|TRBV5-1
CASSLVTGGGETQYF
TGTGCCAGCAGCTTGGTAACGGGAGGGGGAGAGACCCAGTACTTC
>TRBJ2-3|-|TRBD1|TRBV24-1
CATSDPSTGQGAKVPGDTQYF
TGTGCCACCAGTGACCCGTCGACGGGACAGGGGGCGAAAGTACCTGGAGATACGCAGTATTTT
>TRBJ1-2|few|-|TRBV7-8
CASSFGTGTVYGYTF
TGTGCCAGCAGCTTTGGTACAGGGACGGTCTATGGCTACACCTTC
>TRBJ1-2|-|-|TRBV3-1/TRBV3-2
CASSQQPYGYGYTF
TGTGCCAGCAGCCAACAACCTTACGGCTATGGCTACACCTTC
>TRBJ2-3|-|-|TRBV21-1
CASTHPGLACADTQYF
TGTGCCAGCACCCACCCGGGACTAGCTTGCGCAGATACGCAGTATTTT
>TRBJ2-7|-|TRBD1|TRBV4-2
CASSQARGREQYF
TGTGCCAGCAGCCAAGCCAGGGGGCGGGAGCAGTACTTC